The T cell receptor beta chain under discussion was sequenced for a study of blood T cell repertoires in COVID-19. Turning to the study itself: Sites across the United States, Italy and Spain contributed samples from acute and convalescent COVID-19. T cells, B-cell-depleted T cells, or PBMCs supplied cDNA or gDNA.

Per the authors' pipeline: Reference gene primer amplification gave estimated nucleated cell counts. The method was immunoSEQ multiplex PCR; TCRdb's version includes in-frame clones alone and lacks a portion of them. The V and J calls and clone size were taken over from that table, and D and trimming were inferred from the DNA. The repertoire consists of around 150,000 clones, with roughly 89% occurring once and the leading ten covering 9% to 12%. CDR3 length equals 13 residues. CDR1 is SNHLY and CDR2 is FYNNEI in the germline V gene. J gave up 2 bases and V 6 bases, and 4 bases lay outside the gene matches. Followed over time, Seattle patients had been enrolled while infection was active.

The gene calls are TRBV2 and TRBJ2-7; 7 positions agree with TRBD1. The origin of this receptor is a woman aged 65 to 85 with COVID-19, enrolled during active disease. Sequencing was performed on peripheral blood. This CDR3 reads CASRYTGAYEQYF. CDR3 coding DNA: TGTGCCAGCAGGTACACAGGGGCCTACGAGCAGTACTTC. The whole variable domain, filled in from reference TRBV2 and TRBJ2-7, reads EPEVTQTPSHQVTQMGQEVILRCVPISNHLYFYWYRQILGQKVEFLVSFYNNEISEKSEIFDDQFSVERPDGSNFTLKIRSTKLEDSAMYFCASRYTGAYEQYFGPGTRLTVT.